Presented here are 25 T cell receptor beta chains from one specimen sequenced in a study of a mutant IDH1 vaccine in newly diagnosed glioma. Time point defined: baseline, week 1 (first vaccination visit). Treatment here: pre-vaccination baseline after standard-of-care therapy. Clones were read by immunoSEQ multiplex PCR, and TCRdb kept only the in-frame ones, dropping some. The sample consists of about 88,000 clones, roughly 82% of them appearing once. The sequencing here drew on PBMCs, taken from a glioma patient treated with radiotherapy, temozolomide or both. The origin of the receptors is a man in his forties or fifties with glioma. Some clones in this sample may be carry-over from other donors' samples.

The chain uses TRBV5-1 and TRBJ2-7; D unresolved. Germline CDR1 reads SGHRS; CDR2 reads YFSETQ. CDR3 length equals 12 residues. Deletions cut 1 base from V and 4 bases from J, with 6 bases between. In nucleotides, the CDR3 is TGCGCCAGCAGCTTGAATAGATACGAGCAGTACTTC. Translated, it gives CASSLNRYEQYF.

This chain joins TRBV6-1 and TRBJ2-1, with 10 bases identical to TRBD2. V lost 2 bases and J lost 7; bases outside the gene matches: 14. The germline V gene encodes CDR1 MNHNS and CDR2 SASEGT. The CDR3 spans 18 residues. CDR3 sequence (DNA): TGTGCCAGCAGTGAAAGGTCCAGCGGGGGGGCCAGTAAGAATGAGCAGTTCTTC. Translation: CASSERSSGGASKNEQFF.

In DNA, the CDR3 is TGTGCCAGCAAGAAGGGACGGTCCTCTGGAAACACCATATATTTT. This codes for CASKKGRSSGNTIYF. The genes are TRBV2 and TRBJ1-3; tentatively, D is TRBD1 (5 bases). The germline gives CDR1 SNHLY, CDR2 FYNNEI. This CDR3 has 15 residues. The V end lost 7 bases, the J end lost 0 bases, and 13 bases lay between the germline ends.

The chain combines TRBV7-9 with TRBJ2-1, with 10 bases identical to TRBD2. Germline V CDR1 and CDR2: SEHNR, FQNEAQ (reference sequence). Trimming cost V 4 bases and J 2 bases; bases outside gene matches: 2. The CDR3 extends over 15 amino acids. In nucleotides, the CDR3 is TGTGCCAGCAGCTCTGGACTAGCGGCCTACAATGAGCAGTTCTTC. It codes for CASSSGLAAYNEQFF. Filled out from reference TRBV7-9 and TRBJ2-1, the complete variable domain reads DTGVSQNPRHKITKRGQNVTFRCDPISEHNRLYWYRQTLGQGPEFLTYFQNEAQLEKSRLLSDRFSAERPKGSFSTLEIQRTEQGDSAMYLCASSSGLAAYNEQFFGPGTRLTVL.

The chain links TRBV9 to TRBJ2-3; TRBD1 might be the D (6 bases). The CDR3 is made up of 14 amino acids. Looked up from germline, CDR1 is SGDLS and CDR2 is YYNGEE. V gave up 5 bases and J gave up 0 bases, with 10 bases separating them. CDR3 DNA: TGTGCCAGCAGGGCTGGACAGAGCACAGATACGCAGTATTTT. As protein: CASRAGQSTDTQYF.

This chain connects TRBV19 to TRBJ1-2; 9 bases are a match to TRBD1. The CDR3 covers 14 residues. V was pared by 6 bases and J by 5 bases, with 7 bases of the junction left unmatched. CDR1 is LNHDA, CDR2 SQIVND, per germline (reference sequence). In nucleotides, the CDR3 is TGTGCCAGTAGGAAAAGCGGGACAGGGTATGGCTACACCTTC. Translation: CASRKSGTGYGYTF. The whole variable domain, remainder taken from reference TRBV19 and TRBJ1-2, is DGGITQSPKYLFRKEGQNVTLSCEQNLNHDAMYWYRQDPGQGLRLIYYSQIVNDFQKGDIAEGYSVSREKKESFPLTVTSAQKNPTAFYLCASRKSGTGYGYTFGSGTRLTVV.

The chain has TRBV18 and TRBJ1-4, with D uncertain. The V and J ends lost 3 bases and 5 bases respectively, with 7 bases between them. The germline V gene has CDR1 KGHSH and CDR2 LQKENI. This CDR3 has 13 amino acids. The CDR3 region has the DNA TGTGCCAGCTCACCGGGCCTGAATGAAAAACTGTTTTTT. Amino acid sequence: CASSPGLNEKLFF.

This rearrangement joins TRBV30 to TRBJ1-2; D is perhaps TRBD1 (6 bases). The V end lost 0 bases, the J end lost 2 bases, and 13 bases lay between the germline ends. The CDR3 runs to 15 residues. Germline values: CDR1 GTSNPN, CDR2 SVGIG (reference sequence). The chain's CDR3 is CAWSVGQGSNYGYTF. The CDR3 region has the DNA TGTGCCTGGAGTGTAGGGCAGGGGAGCAACTATGGCTACACCTTC.

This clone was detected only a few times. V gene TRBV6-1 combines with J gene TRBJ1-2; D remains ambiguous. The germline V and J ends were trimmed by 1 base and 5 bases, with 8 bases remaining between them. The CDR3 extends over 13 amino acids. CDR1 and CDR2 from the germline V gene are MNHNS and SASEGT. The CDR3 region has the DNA TGTGCCAGCAGTGAAGGAGAGTCATATGGCTACACCTTC. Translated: CASSEGESYGYTF.

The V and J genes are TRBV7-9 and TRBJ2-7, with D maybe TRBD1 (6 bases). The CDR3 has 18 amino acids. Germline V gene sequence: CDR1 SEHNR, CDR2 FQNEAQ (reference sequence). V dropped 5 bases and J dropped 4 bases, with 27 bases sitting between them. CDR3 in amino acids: CASSPQTPKIRGRYEQYF. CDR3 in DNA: TGTGCCAGCAGCCCACAAACCCCCAAAATCAGGGGCAGGTACGAGCAGTACTTC.

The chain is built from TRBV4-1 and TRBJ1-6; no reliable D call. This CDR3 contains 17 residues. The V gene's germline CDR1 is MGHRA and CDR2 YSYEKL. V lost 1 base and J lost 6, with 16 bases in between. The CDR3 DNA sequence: TGCGCCAGCAGCCAAGCAACCGTGACTGCCGTTAATTCACCCCTCCACTTT. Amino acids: CASSQATVTAVNSPLHF.

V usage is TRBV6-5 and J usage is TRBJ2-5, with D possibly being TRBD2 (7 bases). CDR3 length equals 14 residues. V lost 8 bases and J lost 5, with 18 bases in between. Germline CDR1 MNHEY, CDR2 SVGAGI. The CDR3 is CASGRGAGGETQYF. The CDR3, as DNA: TGTGCCAGCGGCCGGGGGGCCGGGGGGGAGACCCAGTACTTC.

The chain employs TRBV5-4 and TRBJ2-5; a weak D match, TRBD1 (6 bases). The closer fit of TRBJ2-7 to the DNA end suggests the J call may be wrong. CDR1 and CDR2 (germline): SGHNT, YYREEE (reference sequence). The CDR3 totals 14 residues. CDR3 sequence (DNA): TGTGCCAGCAGCTTGCAGGGGTCTTCCTACGAGCAGTACTTC. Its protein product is CASSLQGSSYEQYF.

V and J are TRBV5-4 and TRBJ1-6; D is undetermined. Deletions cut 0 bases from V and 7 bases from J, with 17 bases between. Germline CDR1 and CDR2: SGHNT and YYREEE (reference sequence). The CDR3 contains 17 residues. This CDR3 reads CASSLGSRTVMNSPLHF. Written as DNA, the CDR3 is TGTGCCAGCAGCTTGGGGTCGCGGACGGTTATGAATTCACCCCTCCACTTT.

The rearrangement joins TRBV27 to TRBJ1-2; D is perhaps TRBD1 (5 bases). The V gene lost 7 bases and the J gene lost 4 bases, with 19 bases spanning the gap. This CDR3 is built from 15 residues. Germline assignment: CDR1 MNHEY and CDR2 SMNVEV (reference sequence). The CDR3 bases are TGTGCCAGCACTCCCAAGGCCCAGGGACCCTATGGCTACACCTTC. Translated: CASTPKAQGPYGYTF.

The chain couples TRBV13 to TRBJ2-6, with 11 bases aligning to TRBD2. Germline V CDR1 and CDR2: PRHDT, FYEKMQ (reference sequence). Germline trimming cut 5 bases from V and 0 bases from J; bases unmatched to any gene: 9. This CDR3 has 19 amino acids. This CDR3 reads CASSPSGLAVPSGANVLTF. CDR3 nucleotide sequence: TGTGCCAGCAGCCCCTCGGGACTAGCGGTTCCCTCTGGGGCCAACGTCCTGACTTTC. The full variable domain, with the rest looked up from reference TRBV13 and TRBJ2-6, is AAGVIQSPRHLIKEKRETATLKCYPIPRHDTVYWYQQGPGQDPQFLISFYEKMQSDKGSIPDRFSAQQFSDYHSELNMSSLELGDSALYFCASSPSGLAVPSGANVLTFGAGSRLTVL.

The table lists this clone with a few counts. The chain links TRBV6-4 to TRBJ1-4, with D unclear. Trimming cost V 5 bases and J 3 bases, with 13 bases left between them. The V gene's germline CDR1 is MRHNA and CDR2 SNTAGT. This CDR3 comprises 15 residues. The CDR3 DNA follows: TGTGCCAGCAGTCCCGAGGGTTGGGCTAATGAAAAACTGTTTTTT. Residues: CASSPEGWANEKLFF.

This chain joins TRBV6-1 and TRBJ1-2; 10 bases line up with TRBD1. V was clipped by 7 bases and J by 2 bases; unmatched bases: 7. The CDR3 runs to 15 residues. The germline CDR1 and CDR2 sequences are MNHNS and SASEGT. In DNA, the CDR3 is TGTGCCAGCACGTCTTCGACAGGGGGCAACTATGGCTACACCTTC. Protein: CASTSSTGGNYGYTF.

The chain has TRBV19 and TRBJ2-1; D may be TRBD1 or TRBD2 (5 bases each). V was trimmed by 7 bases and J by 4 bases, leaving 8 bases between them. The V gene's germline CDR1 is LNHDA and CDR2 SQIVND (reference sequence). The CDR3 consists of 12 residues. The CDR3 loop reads CASKGTYNEQFF. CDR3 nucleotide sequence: TGTGCCAGTAAGGGGACGTACAATGAGCAGTTCTTC.

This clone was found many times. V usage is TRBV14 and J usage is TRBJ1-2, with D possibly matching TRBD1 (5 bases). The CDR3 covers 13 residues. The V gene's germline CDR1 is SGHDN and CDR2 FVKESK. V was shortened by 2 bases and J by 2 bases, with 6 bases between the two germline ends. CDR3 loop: CASSQSGNYGYTF. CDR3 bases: TGTGCCAGCAGCCAATCAGGGAACTATGGCTACACCTTC.

The CDR3 spells CASSRTRDQPQHF. The CDR3 region has the DNA TGTGCCAGCTCGAGAACTCGGGATCAGCCCCAGCATTTT. The chain is built from TRBV6-1 and TRBJ1-5; D not resolved. In germline, CDR1 is MNHNS, CDR2 SASEGT. The CDR3 runs 13 residues. V was cut by 8 bases and J by 5 bases, with 13 bases left in between.

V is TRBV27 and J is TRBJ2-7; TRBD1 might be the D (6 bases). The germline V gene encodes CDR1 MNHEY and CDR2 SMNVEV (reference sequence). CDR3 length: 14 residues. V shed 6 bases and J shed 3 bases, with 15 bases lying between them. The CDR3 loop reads CASSRRQDRYEQYF. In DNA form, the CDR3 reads TGTGCCAGCAGCCGAAGACAGGACCGCTACGAGCAGTACTTC.

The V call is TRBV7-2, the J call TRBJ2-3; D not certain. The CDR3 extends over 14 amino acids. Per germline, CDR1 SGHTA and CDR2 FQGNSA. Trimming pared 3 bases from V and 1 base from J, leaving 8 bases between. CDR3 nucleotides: TGTGCCAGCAGCTTGGTTGCGGGCACAGATACGCAGTATTTT. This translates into CASSLVAGTDTQYF.

The CDR3 DNA reads as TGCAGCGTTATCAGGTCCACAGATACGCAGTATTTT. Amino acids: CSVIRSTDTQYF. The V and J genes are TRBV29-1 and TRBJ2-3; D unresolved. The CDR3 is 12 amino acids. Per germline, CDR1 SQVTM and CDR2 ANQGSEA. V dropped 5 bases and J dropped 2 bases, with 8 bases sitting between them.

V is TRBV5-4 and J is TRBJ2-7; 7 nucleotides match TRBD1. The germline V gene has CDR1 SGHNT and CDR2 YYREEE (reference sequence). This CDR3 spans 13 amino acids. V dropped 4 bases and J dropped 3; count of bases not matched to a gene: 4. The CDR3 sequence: CASSPGQRYEQYF. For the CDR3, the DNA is TGTGCCAGCAGCCCGGGACAGCGCTACGAGCAGTACTTC.